Below, 9 T cell receptor beta chains from the same sample are listed, as sequenced in a study of T cell responses to AZD1222 COVID-19 vaccine. Assay used: immunoSEQ multiplex PCR; TCRdb lists only in-frame clones, some missing. Of around 140,000 clones in the sample, about 91% were seen once. The source was peripheral blood, collected 28 days after the second AZD1222 dose. These receptors all come from an adult who received the AZD1222 COVID-19 vaccine.

This clone was recorded a few times. The DNA of the CDR3 is TGTGCCAGCAGCCAAGATTTTCGGCAGGGGGCGCCTAATGAAAAACTGTTTTTT. As protein: CASSQDFRQGAPNEKLFF. The chain employs TRBV3-1 (or the pseudogene TRBV3-2) and TRBJ1-4; 8 bases match TRBD1. CDR1 LGHDT and CDR2 YNNKEL come from the germline V gene (reference sequence). The V gene end was trimmed by 0 bases and the J gene end by 3 bases; junction bases not matched to a gene: 9. The CDR3 extends over 18 amino acids.

V usage is TRBV7-2 and J usage is TRBJ2-5, with D unresolved. The ends were cut back, 2 bases at V and 4 bases at J, with 11 bases in the middle. The CDR3 spans 14 residues. Germline loops: CDR1 SGHTA, CDR2 FQGNSA. CDR3 residues: CASSLRPPGETQYF. CDR3 sequence (DNA): TGTGCCAGCAGCTTACGACCTCCGGGAGAGACCCAGTACTTC.

This chain connects TRBV15 to TRBJ1-3; no definite D call. The CDR3 is made up of 15 amino acids. Trimming removed 0 bases from V and 0 bases from J, with 6 bases in between. Germline values: CDR1 LNHNV, CDR2 YYDKDF (reference sequence). The chain's CDR3 is CATSRDSGSGNTIYF. CDR3 in DNA: TGTGCCACCAGCAGAGACTCGGGCTCTGGAAACACCATATATTTT.

J is TRBJ1-2 and V is TRBV29-1; 7 nucleotides align to TRBD1. This CDR3 spans 12 amino acids. Germline values: CDR1 SQVTM, CDR2 ANQGSEA. The junction had 7 bases not matched to a gene; V was cut back by 7 bases and J by 5 bases. CDR3 nucleotide sequence: TGCAGCGCTACCGGGACAGTGTATGGCTACACCTTC. This encodes CSATGTVYGYTF.

The rearrangement uses TRBV24-1 and TRBJ1-1; D remains unclear. V gave up 3 bases and J gave up 6 bases, with 7 bases separating them. The germline V gene has CDR1 KGHDR and CDR2 SFDVKD. This CDR3 has 12 amino acids. The CDR3 DNA reads as TGTGCCACCAGTGATCGATCGTCTGAAGCTTTCTTT. The encoded protein is CATSDRSSEAFF.

This clone was counted a single time. V is TRBV11-3 and J is TRBJ2-1; D is possibly TRBD1 or TRBD2 (5 bases each). Germline V gene lookup returns CDR1 SGHNT and CDR2 YENEEA. V gave up 0 bases and J gave up 2 bases, with 11 bases separating them. This CDR3 region has 16 residues. In DNA form, the CDR3 reads TGTGCCAGCAGCTTAGATGGGTGGGGACCCTACAATGAGCAGTTCTTC. Its translation is CASSLDGWGPYNEQFF. Full variable domain (outside the CDR3, taken from reference TRBV11-3 and TRBJ2-1): EAGVVQSPRYKIIEKKQPVAFWCNPISGHNTLYWYLQNLGQGPELLIRYENEEAVDDSQLPKDRFSAERLKGVDSTLKIQPAELGDSAVYLCASSLDGWGPYNEQFFGPGTRLTVL.

The rearrangement links TRBV7-9 to TRBJ1-4; 10 bases line up with TRBD1. The CDR3 totals 15 residues. Trimming cost V 3 bases and J 8 bases; bases outside gene matches: 6. CDR1 and CDR2 from the germline V gene are SEHNR and FQNEAQ (reference sequence). CDR3 sequence: CASSFPGQGLEKLFF. The CDR3, as DNA: TGTGCCAGCAGCTTTCCGGGACAGGGGTTGGAAAAACTGTTTTTT.

This chain connects TRBV7-2 to TRBJ2-2, with 9 bases identical to TRBD2. The CDR3 extends over 17 amino acids. J was trimmed by 6 bases and V by 5 bases; bases with no gene match: 13. Per germline, CDR1 SGHTA and CDR2 FQGNSA. The CDR3 region is CASSREGSGSFAGELFF. The CDR3 DNA follows: TGTGCCAGCAGCCGCGAGGGTAGCGGGAGTTTCGCCGGGGAGCTGTTTTTT.

This chain connects TRBV4-1 to TRBJ1-5; D uncertain. This CDR3 is 18 amino acids long. V dropped 0 bases and J dropped 0 bases, with 15 bases sitting between them. Germline lookup yields CDR1 MGHRA and CDR2 YSYEKL. The CDR3 coding sequence is TGCGCCAGCAGCCAAGATCCTGGGTGGACGAATAGCAATCAGCCCCAGCATTTT. It specifies CASSQDPGWTNSNQPQHF.